The entry below describes one T cell receptor (beta chain). Its antigen is not identified. Healthy bone marrow donors made up the donor group. The PCR contained 60 Vbeta and 13 Jbeta primers. The assay was immunoSEQ multiplex PCR, and TCRdb's table has in-frame clones only and misses some. The listing records 74,000 or so clones. The data derive from a study of cytomegalovirus exposure and HLA in healthy donors. The CDR3 extends over 14 amino acids. Germline CDR1 is SGDLS and CDR2 is YYNGEE. V was pared by 3 bases and J by 2 bases, with 12 bases between. General study findings and limits: Researchers reported in a later analysis that a missense DCLRE1C variant was tied to TCR beta V- and J-gene trimming. In the analysis, some V segments, TRBV6-2 and TRBV6-3 included, were excluded as indistinguishable. In vitro, a few CMV-associated chains proved specific for CMV antigens.

The sequenced sample was PBMCs. The receptor was isolated from a woman between 55 and 75 years old in good health and CMV-seronegative. The chain links TRBV9 to TRBJ2-7, with D possibly being TRBD2 (5 bases). CDR3 DNA sequence: TGTGCCAGCAGCGCCGACCCGAGGGCCTACGAGCAGTACTTC. Encoded protein: CASSADPRAYEQYF.